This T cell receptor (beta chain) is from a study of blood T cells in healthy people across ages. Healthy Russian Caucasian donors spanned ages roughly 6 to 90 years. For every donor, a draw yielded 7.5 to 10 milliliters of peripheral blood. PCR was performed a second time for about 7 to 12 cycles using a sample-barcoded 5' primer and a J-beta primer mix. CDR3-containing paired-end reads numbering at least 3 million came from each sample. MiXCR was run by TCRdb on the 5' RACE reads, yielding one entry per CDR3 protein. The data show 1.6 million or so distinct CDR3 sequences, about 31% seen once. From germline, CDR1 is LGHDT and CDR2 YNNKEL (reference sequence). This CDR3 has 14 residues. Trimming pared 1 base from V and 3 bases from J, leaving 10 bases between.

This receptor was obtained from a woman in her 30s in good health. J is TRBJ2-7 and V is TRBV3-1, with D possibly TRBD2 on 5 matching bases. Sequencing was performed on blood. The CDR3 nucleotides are TGTGCCAGCAGCCAAGTCGGGAATGTCTACGAGCAGTACTTC. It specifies CASSQVGNVYEQYF.